One and the same sample provided the 11 T cell receptor beta chains below, sequenced in a study of shared clonotypes between healthy human individuals. Sequencing was performed with immunoSEQ multiplex PCR; in TCRdb, only in-frame clones are kept and a portion is missing. The sample holds 2 million to 2.5 million clones; 92% are singletons and the top ten take around 0.35%. The sample comprised naive CD4+ T cells from PBMCs. Subset given: CD45RA+ positively selected. Every receptor here comes from a man between 18 and 35 years old in good health. Some clones in this sample may be carry-over from other donors' samples.

The chain has TRBV28 and TRBJ2-4, with D unclear. V lost 3 bases to trimming and J lost 0 bases, with 15 bases between them. The germline gives CDR1 MDHEN, CDR2 SYDVKM. This CDR3 contains 17 residues. The DNA for the CDR3 is TGTGCCAGCAGTTTCCAGCAGCAAGCACTAGCCAAAAACATTCAGTACTTC. This sequence encodes CASSFQQQALAKNIQYF.

This chain connects TRBV28 to TRBJ1-2; 8 bases match TRBD1. This CDR3 has 13 residues. After removal of 6 bases from V and 4 bases from J, the junction contained 4 bases not matched to a gene. Germline V gene lookup returns CDR1 MDHEN and CDR2 SYDVKM. Here the CDR3 DNA reads TGTGCCAGCAGCATGACAGGGGCCTATGGCTACACCTTC. Translated: CASSMTGAYGYTF.

The genes are TRBV27 and TRBJ1-5, with 11 nucleotides matching TRBD1. J gave up 8 bases and V 5 bases, and 5 bases lay outside the gene matches. Germline CDR1 and CDR2: MNHEY and SMNVEV (reference sequence). This CDR3 comprises 14 residues. The CDR3 loop reads CASSQDRGREPQHF. The DNA of the CDR3 is TGTGCCAGCAGTCAGGACAGGGGGCGTGAGCCCCAGCATTTT.

The chain carries TRBV2 and TRBJ2-7, with D possibly TRBD2 on 5 matching bases. The CDR3 sequence is 14 residues long. Trimming stripped 2 bases from V and 2 bases from J, with 10 bases between. From germline, CDR1 is SNHLY and CDR2 FYNNEI. Here the CDR3 reads CASSERTATYEQYF. DNA for the CDR3: TGTGCCAGCAGTGAAAGGACTGCGACCTACGAGCAGTACTTC.

As to this clone: This CDR3 is also generated by other DNA sequences in the sample. CDR3 loop: CASSGTSGRSYEQYF. The CDR3 DNA follows: TGCGCCAGCAGCGGAACTAGCGGGAGGTCGTACGAGCAGTACTTC. The chain is built from TRBV5-1 and TRBJ2-7; 12 bases map to TRBD2. The CDR3 covers 15 residues. Germline CDR1 reads SGHRS; CDR2 reads YFSETQ. V lost 4 bases and J lost 4; bases outside the gene matches: 6.

V and J are TRBV7-2 and TRBJ1-1, with D hard to call. This CDR3 region has 14 residues. Trimming took 5 bases from V and 8 from J, leaving 18 bases between them. Per germline, CDR1 SGHTA and CDR2 FQGNSA. The CDR3: CASSLLGRVGEAFF. In DNA form, the CDR3 reads TGTGCCAGCAGCCTCTTAGGGCGGGTTGGGGAAGCTTTCTTT.

In the case of this clone: This same CDR3 is encoded by further DNA sequences in the sample. This rearrangement joins TRBV5-6 to TRBJ2-5, with 7 nucleotides matching TRBD2. This CDR3 is 14 amino acids long. Looked up from germline, CDR1 is SGHDT and CDR2 is YYEEEE. J gave up 4 bases and V 0 bases, and 3 bases lay outside the gene matches. In nucleotides, the CDR3 is TGTGCCAGCAGCTTGGGACCGGGGGGAGAGACCCAGTACTTC. Protein product: CASSLGPGGETQYF.

The gene calls are TRBV5-6 and TRBJ1-5; TRBD1 might be the D (5 bases). CDR1 and CDR2 from the germline V gene are SGHDT and YYEEEE. The CDR3 length is 14 residues. The V gene lost 0 bases and the J gene lost 5 bases, with 9 bases spanning the gap. The CDR3, as DNA: TGTGCCAGCAGCTTGGGGGGGAGGGATCAGCCCCAGCATTTT. Its translation is CASSLGGRDQPQHF.

With respect to this clone: The sample contains more than one DNA sequence encoding this CDR3. The rearrangement joins TRBV19 to TRBJ2-2; D is unclear. V lost 1 base, J lost 1 base, and 4 bases lay in between. The CDR3 has 14 amino acids. Germline CDR1 is LNHDA and CDR2 is SQIVND (reference sequence). For the CDR3, the DNA is TGTGCCAGTAGTATAGGCGGGAACACCGGGGAGCTGTTTTTT. Its protein is CASSIGGNTGELFF.

The J gene is TRBJ2-2, the V gene TRBV5-1; TRBD2 matches 9 bases. V dropped 0 bases and J dropped 4; count of bases not matched to a gene: 7. The germline CDR1 and CDR2 sequences are SGHRS and YFSETQ. The length of the CDR3 is 17 residues. CDR3 in amino acids: CASSLGGLAGSTGELFF. The CDR3 DNA reads as TGCGCCAGCAGCTTGGGAGGTCTAGCGGGAAGCACCGGGGAGCTGTTTTTT.

This chain uses TRBV7-8 with TRBJ2-3; 10 bases are a match to TRBD2. Trimming cost V 7 bases and J 11 bases; bases outside gene matches: 15. Germline V gene lookup returns CDR1 SGHVS and CDR2 FQNEAQ. The CDR3 runs to 15 residues. CDR3 DNA sequence: TGTGCCAGCAACCCTAGCGGGGGAACCCCCCGAGAGCAGTATTTT. Translation gives CASNPSGGTPREQYF. The whole variable domain, filled in from reference TRBV7-8 and TRBJ2-3, reads GAGVSQSPRYKVAKRGQDVALRCDPISGHVSLFWYQQALGQGPEFLTYFQNEAQLDKSGLPSDRFFAERPEGSVSTLKIQRTQQEDSAVYLCASNPSGGTPREQYFGPGTRLTVL.